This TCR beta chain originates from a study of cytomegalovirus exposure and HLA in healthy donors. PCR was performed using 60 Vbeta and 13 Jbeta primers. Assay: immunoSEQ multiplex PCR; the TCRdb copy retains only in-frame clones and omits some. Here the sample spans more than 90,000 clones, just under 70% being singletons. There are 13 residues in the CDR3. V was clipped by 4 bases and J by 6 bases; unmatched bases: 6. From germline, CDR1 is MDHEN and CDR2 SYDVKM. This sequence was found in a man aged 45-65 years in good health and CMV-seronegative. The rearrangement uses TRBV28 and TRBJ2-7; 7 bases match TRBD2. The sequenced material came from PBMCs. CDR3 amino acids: CASSWGGLGEQYF. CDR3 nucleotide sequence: TGTGCCAGCAGTTGGGGGGGTTTGGGCGAGCAGTACTTC.